Each of the 12 T cell receptor beta chains below was sequenced from the same sample in a study of T-cell reconstitution after alpha-beta-depleted transplantation in children. A TCRbeta library incorporating unique molecular identifiers was prepared. Each CDR3 protein is one row after TCRdb ran MiXCR on the PCR reads. The sample shows around 700,000 distinct CDR3 sequences, about an eighth of them seen only once. The sample in question was PBMCs, obtained before TCRalphabeta/CD19-depleted stem cell transplant. Receptors were obtained from a girl under 10 years old with congenital amegakaryocytic thrombocytopenia, due to receive a stem cell transplant.

This chain joins TRBV20-1 and TRBJ2-5; D may be TRBD1 or TRBD2 (5 bases each). The CDR3 totals 13 residues. V lost 2 bases and J lost 2, with 9 bases in between. Per germline, CDR1 DFQATT and CDR2 SNEGSKA (reference sequence). CDR3: CSARRGVQETQYF. The CDR3 nucleotides are TGCAGTGCTAGAAGAGGGGTTCAAGAGACCCAGTACTTC.

The chain uses TRBV30 and TRBJ2-3, with 8 nucleotides matching TRBD2. Germline values: CDR1 GTSNPN, CDR2 SVGIG (reference sequence). Trimming at V came to 2 bases and at J to 0 bases, leaving 1 base not matched to a gene. The CDR3 length is 14 residues. The CDR3, as DNA: TGTGCCTGGAGTAGCGGGAGAAGCACAGATACGCAGTATTTT. This sequence encodes CAWSSGRSTDTQYF.

In its sample, this clonotype was seen a few times. The CDR3 region has the DNA TGCAGTGCTAGAGATCCTGGCGGGGGGCTGGGAGAGACCCAGTACTTC. Residues: CSARDPGGGLGETQYF. V and J are TRBV20-1 and TRBJ2-5, with 8 bases aligning to TRBD2. CDR1 and CDR2 (germline): DFQATT, SNEGSKA (reference sequence). J was trimmed by 4 bases and V by 0 bases; bases with no gene match: 10. The CDR3 consists of 16 residues.

The chain employs TRBV5-1 and TRBJ2-3; D is possibly TRBD1 or TRBD2 (5 bases each). CDR1 and CDR2 from the germline V gene are SGHRS and YFSETQ. V was pared by 5 bases and J by 0 bases, with 13 bases between. CDR3 length: 15 amino acids. Here the CDR3 reads CASRPPGPSTDTQYF. As DNA, the CDR3 is TGCGCCAGCAGACCTCCGGGACCCAGCACAGATACGCAGTATTTT.

This clonotype was seen repeatedly, ten times or more. The CDR3 region has the DNA TGCAGCGTCCAGGGCGTCGGGGAGCTGTTTTTT. It translates to CSVQGVGELFF. The chain is built from TRBV29-1 and TRBJ2-2, with D perhaps matching TRBD1 (5 bases). Deletions cut 6 bases from V and 7 bases from J, with 9 bases between. Germline CDR1 SQVTM, CDR2 ANQGSEA. This CDR3 is built from 11 residues.

There are a few counts of this clonotype. The chain employs TRBV18 and TRBJ2-7; D is undetermined. The CDR3 spans 15 residues. Trimming cost V 3 bases and J 3 bases, with 15 bases left between them. Germline lookup yields CDR1 KGHSH and CDR2 LQKENI. Here the CDR3 DNA reads TGTGCCAGCTCACCGGTAACCCCTCCCCACTACGAGCAGTACTTC. Translation gives CASSPVTPPHYEQYF.

This clonotype has ten or more counts. CDR3 nucleotide sequence: TGTGCCAGCAGTAGGCGGGAAGGCTACGAGCAGTACTTC. Translated: CASSRREGYEQYF. The chain is built from TRBV27 and TRBJ2-7; TRBD2 might be the D (6 bases). CDR3 length equals 13 residues. Germline V lookup: CDR1 MNHEY, CDR2 SMNVEV (reference sequence). V was trimmed by 5 bases and J by 3 bases, leaving 11 bases between them.

This clonotype turned up a few times. The V and J genes are TRBV20-1 and TRBJ2-2; D is ambiguous. The ends were cut back, 3 bases at V and 6 bases at J, with 5 bases in the middle. Germline loops: CDR1 DFQATT, CDR2 SNEGSKA (reference sequence). The CDR3 covers 11 residues. CDR3 bases: TGCAGTGCTAGGGCATCCGGGGAGCTGTTTTTT. Residues: CSARASGELFF.

The J gene is TRBJ2-5, the V gene TRBV29-1; the D gene could be TRBD1 or TRBD2 (5 bases each). This CDR3 region has 8 residues. The V gene's germline CDR1 is SQVTM and CDR2 ANQGSEA. V was cut by 8 bases and J by 14 bases, with 12 bases left in between. The CDR3 loop is CSPEGFYF. DNA for the CDR3: TGCAGCCCTGAGGGGTTTTACTTC. The full variable domain, its missing parts supplied by reference TRBV29-1 and TRBJ2-5, is SAVISQKPSRDICQRGTSLTIQCQVDSQVTMMFWYRQQPGQSLTLIATANQGSEATYESGFVIDKFPISRPNLTFSTLTVSNMSPEDSSIYLCSPEGFYFGPGTRLLVL.

This clonotype was detected a few times. V usage is TRBV20-1 and J usage is TRBJ1-1; 9 nucleotides match TRBD1. After removal of 3 bases from V and 10 bases from J, the junction contained 36 bases not matched to a gene. The CDR3 spans 22 residues. Germline V gene lookup returns CDR1 DFQATT and CDR2 SNEGSKA (reference sequence). CDR3 nucleotide sequence: TGCAGTGCTAGGCGCCCGGGGACAGGGTGGAGGGCAAAGGACCGGGGTGGGTTCGGAGCTTTCTTT. It specifies CSARRPGTGWRAKDRGGFGAFF.

This sequence joins TRBV6-1 and TRBJ1-2; 7 bases match TRBD1. The germline V gene has CDR1 MNHNS and CDR2 SASEGT. CDR3 length: 15 residues. Germline trimming cut 7 bases from V and 4 bases from J; bases unmatched to any gene: 12. The DNA of the CDR3 is TGTGCCAGCACCCTCGGACAGGCGTTGGGCTATGGCTACACCTTC. This codes for CASTLGQALGYGYTF.

This clonotype appeared many times. The chain carries TRBV6-5 and TRBJ2-1; 11 positions match TRBD2. With V trimmed by 2 bases and J by 3 bases, 9 bases remained unmatched. CDR1 is MNHEY, CDR2 SVGAGI, per germline. This CDR3 spans 18 amino acids. The CDR3, as DNA: TGTGCCAGCAGTTACGCTCTAGCGGGAGGATCCCACTACAATGAGCAGTTCTTC. It specifies CASSYALAGGSHYNEQFF.